Included here is one TCR beta chain sequence, with context. Its antigen is still unknown. This sample was included in a study of T cells and Merkel cell carcinoma outcomes. Profiled with immunoSEQ multiplex PCR; TCRdb holds only in-frame clones, not every one. The data contain several hundred clones, 90% of them singletons. Study findings and constraints: Reportedly, T-cell repertoire with density predicts Merkel cell carcinoma outcomes.

The CDR3 has 13 residues. Germline CDR1 SGHRS, CDR2 YFSETQ. After removal of 6 bases from V and 4 bases from J, the junction contained 4 bases not matched to a gene. This receptor was obtained from a human donor with Merkel cell carcinoma. The chain employs TRBV5-1 and TRBJ2-3, with 8 nucleotides matching TRBD1. Sequences were obtained from tumor tissue from Merkel cell carcinoma. The CDR3 reads CASTDRGPDTQYF. The CDR3 DNA reads as TGCGCCAGCACCGACAGGGGCCCAGATACGCAGTATTTT.